This T cell receptor beta chain was sequenced in a study of blood T cell repertoires in COVID-19. The CDR3 has 18 residues. J lost 3 bases, V lost 1 base, and 15 bases had no gene match. CDR1 and CDR2 (germline): SGHTA, FQGNSA. Some clones are missing from TCRdb's copy, which holds only in-frame ones; the method was immunoSEQ multiplex PCR. In the table there are about 360,000 clones, around 87% of which are singletons. Recruitment covered about 25 US areas and drew participants whose ages spanned about 18 to 90 years. Clinical histories supplied by participants themselves formed the basis of cohort assignment.

The rearrangement joins TRBV7-2 to TRBJ2-7; 7 bases map to TRBD2. This TCR came from a man aged 25-45 years who had recovered from COVID-19. The sequenced sample consisted of PBMCs or T cells enriched from blood (not recorded which). CDR3 DNA sequence: TGTGCCAGCAGCTTAGAAATCTCGGTGGCGGGGGAGAGCTACGAGCAGTACTTC. This codes for CASSLEISVAGESYEQYF. The complete variable domain, with remaining parts taken from reference TRBV7-2 and TRBJ2-7, reads GAGVSQSPSNKVTEKGKDVELRCDPISGHTALYWYRQSLGQGLEFLIYFQGNSAPDKSGLPSDRFSAERTGGSVSTLTIQRTQQEDSAVYLCASSLEISVAGESYEQYFGPGTRLTVT.